This entry features one T cell receptor beta chain sequence. The TCRbeta library incorporated unique molecular identifiers. TCRdb independently ran MiXCR on the PCR reads; one entry per CDR3 protein. The sample lists around 680,000 distinct CDR3 sequences, approximately 17% occurring once. The V gene lost 5 bases and the J gene lost 7 bases, with 16 bases spanning the gap. CDR1 and CDR2 from the germline V gene are SGHDT and YYEEEE. The CDR3 is made up of 14 amino acids. This specimen belongs to a study of T-cell reconstitution after alpha-beta-depleted transplantation in children. The TCR originated in a human donor who donated a stem cell graft to a child with acute myeloid leukemia. Material: PBMCs from the stem cell graft donor, obtained from the stem cell graft. The chain links TRBV5-6 to TRBJ1-5; D might be TRBD1 (6 bases). The CDR3 DNA sequence: TGTGCCAGCAGGTCCTGGGGGGGCGGACAGCCCCAGCATTTT. Translated, it gives CASRSWGGGQPQHF.